A single T cell receptor (beta chain) is shown here with its context. Germline CDR1 reads LGHDT; CDR2 reads YNNKEL (reference sequence). The CDR3 covers 19 residues. V trimming: 2 bases; J trimming: 0 bases; junction bases outside the gene matches: 13. The sample comes from a study of blood T cell repertoires in COVID-19. On the study more broadly: Whether acute or convalescent, the COVID-19 samples came from the United States, Italy and Spain. Sources were T cells, B-cell-depleted T cells, or PBMCs; the material itself was cDNA or gDNA.

Original handling: The authors estimated nucleated cell counts from reference gene primer amplification. Sequenced by immunoSEQ multiplex PCR; TCRdb stores in-frame clones only, minus some. The D gene and trimming were derived from the DNA, and the V and J assignments and clone size from that table. The data hold 70,000 or so clones, with approximately 90% observed a single time. Sequencing was done on a sample of peripheral blood. This TCR derives from a human donor in a cohort sampled during active COVID-19. The rearrangement joins TRBV3-1 (or the pseudogene TRBV3-2) to TRBJ1-1, with TRBD1 identical over 9 bases. In nucleotides, the CDR3 is TGTGCCAGCAGCCAACCGAAGCCGGGGCGACAGGGGGTGAACACTGAAGCTTTCTTT. Its translation: CASSQPKPGRQGVNTEAFF.